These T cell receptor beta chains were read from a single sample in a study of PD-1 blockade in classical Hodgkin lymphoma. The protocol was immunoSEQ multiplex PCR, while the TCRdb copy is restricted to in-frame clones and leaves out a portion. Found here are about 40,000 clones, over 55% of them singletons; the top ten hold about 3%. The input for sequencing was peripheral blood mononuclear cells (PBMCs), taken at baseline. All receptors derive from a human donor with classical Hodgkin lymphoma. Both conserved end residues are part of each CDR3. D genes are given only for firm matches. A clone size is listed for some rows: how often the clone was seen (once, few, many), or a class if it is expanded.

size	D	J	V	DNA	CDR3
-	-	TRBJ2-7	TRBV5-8	TGTGCCAGCAGATCGGATCTCTACGAGCAGTACTTC	CASRSDLYEQYF
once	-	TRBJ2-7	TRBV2	TGTGCCAGCAGTGGCGGCAGCTACTACGAGCAGTACTTC	CASSGGSYYEQYF
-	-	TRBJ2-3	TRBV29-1	TGCAGCTCGGGGGATACGCAGTATTTT	CSSGDTQYF
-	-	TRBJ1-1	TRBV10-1	TGCGCCAGCAGTGATAGGAGGGACGCCTTTTTGGAGACTGAAGCTTTCTTT	CASSDRRDAFLETEAFF
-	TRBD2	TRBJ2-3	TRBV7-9	TGTGCCAGCAGCTTAGGGCGGGGGAAGACAGATACGCAGTATTTT	CASSLGRGKTDTQYF
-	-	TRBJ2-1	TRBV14	TGTGCCAGCAGCCCGGGGCACGGGTACGGGTTTTACAATGAGCAGTTCTTC	CASSPGHGYGFYNEQFF
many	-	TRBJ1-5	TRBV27	TGTGCCAGCAGTTTCAGGACAGATCAGCCCCAGCATTTT	CASSFRTDQPQHF
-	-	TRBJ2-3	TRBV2	TGTGCCACCGGGGGAAGGACTAGCACAGATACGCAGTATTTT	CATGGRTSTDTQYF
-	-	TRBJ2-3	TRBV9	TGTGCCAGCAGCCCCCGCCCAGATACGCAGTATTTT	CASSPRPDTQYF
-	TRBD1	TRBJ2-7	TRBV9	TGTGCCAGCAGCGTAGCGACGGGACAGGGAGTCTACGAGCAGTACTTC	CASSVATGQGVYEQYF
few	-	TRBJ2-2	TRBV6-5	TGTGCCAGTACAGGGAACACCGGGGAGCTGTTTTTT	CASTGNTGELFF
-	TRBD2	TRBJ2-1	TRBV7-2	TGTGCCAGCAGCCCCACCGGGACTAGCGGTTTCGATGAGCAGTTCTTC	CASSPTGTSGFDEQFF
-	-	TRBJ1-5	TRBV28	TGTGCCAGCAGTTTAATGGGGACCCCTCAGCCCCAGCATTTT	CASSLMGTPQPQHF
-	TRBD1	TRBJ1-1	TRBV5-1	TGCGCCAGCAGCGGCGGGACAGGGATGCGGCAGGGCACTGAAGCTTTCTTT	CASSGGTGMRQGTEAFF
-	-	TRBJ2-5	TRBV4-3	TGCGCCAGCAGCCAAGCCCAGGCCGGGGGCTACCAAGAGACCCAGTACTTC	CASSQAQAGGYQETQYF
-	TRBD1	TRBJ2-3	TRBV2	TGTGCCAGCAGTGATGCCGGGACAGGGGATACAGATACGCAGTATTTT	CASSDAGTGDTDTQYF
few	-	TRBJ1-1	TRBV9	TGTGCCAGCAGCGTAGGGGCGGCCACTGAAGCTTTCTTT	CASSVGAATEAFF
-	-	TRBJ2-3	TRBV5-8	TGTGCCAGCAGCTCCGGGACAATAGATACGCAGTATTTT	CASSSGTIDTQYF
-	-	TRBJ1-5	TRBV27	TGTGCCAGCAGTTCTTTAATCACGGGACCCAACCCCGTGAAGCCCCAGCATTTT	CASSSLITGPNPVKPQHF
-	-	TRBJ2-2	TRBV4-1	TGCGCCAGCAGCCGGATAGGGGTCCGCAACACCGGGGAGCTGTTTTTT	CASSRIGVRNTGELFF
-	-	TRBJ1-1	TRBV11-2	TGTGCCAGCAGCTTCTCGGGCGGGAACACTGAAGCTTTCTTT	CASSFSGGNTEAFF
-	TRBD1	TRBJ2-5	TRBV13	TGTGCCAGCAGCTCCGGGACAGGGGTACAGGGGACCCAAGAGACCCAGTACTTC	CASSSGTGVQGTQETQYF
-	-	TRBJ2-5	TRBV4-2	TGTGCCAGCAGCCAAGATCTAGTAGGGACCCAGTACTTC	CASSQDLVGTQYF
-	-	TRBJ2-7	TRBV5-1	TGCGCCAGCAGCTTACAGGAGAGCTACGAGCAGTACTTC	CASSLQESYEQYF
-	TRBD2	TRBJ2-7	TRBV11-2	TGTGCCAGCAGCTTACTTGGGGGGGCCTACGAGCAGTACTTC	CASSLLGGAYEQYF
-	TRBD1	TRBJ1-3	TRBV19	TGTGCCAGTAGTATCGCTGGCAGGGGGGGAAACACCATATATTTT	CASSIAGRGGNTIYF
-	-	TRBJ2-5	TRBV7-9	TGTGCCAGCAGCTTAGGGCCGGGAAAAGAGACCCAGTACTTC	CASSLGPGKETQYF
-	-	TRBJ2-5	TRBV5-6	TGTGCCAGCACCATAGCCGGCAGAAAAGAGACCCAGTACTTC	CASTIAGRKETQYF
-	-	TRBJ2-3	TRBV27	TGTGCCAGCACCCCCGAAGTGGCGACAGATACGCAGTATTTT	CASTPEVATDTQYF
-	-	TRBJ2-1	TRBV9	TGTGCCAGCAGCGAAAGGACAGTTGCCTACAATGAGCAGTTCTTC	CASSERTVAYNEQFF
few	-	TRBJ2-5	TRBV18	TGTGCCAGCTCACCACCGACAGAAGAGACCCAGTACTTC	CASSPPTEETQYF